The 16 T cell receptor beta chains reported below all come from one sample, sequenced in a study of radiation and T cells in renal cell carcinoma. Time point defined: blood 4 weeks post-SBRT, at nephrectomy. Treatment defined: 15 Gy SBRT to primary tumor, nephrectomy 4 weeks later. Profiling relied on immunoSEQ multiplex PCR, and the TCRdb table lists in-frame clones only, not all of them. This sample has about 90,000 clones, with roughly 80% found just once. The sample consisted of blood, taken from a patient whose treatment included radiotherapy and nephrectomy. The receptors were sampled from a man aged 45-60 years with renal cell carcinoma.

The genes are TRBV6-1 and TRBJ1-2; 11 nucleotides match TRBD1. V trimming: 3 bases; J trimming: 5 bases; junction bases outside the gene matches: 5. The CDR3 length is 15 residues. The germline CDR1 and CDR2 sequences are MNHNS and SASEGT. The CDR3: CASSDTGQGVYGYTF. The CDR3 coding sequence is TGTGCCAGCAGTGACACGGGACAGGGGGTTTATGGCTACACCTTC.

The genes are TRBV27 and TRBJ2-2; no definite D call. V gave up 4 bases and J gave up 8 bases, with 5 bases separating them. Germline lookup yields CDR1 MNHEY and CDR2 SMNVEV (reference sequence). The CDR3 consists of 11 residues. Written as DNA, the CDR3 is TGTGCCAGCAGTTGGGCAGGGGAGCTGTTTTTT. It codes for CASSWAGELFF.

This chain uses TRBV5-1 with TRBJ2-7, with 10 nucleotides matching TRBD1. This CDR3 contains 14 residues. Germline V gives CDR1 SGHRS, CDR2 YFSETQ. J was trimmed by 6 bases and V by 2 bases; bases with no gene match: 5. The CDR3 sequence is CASSFGTGAGEQYF. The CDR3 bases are TGCGCCAGCAGCTTCGGGACAGGGGCCGGCGAGCAGTACTTC.

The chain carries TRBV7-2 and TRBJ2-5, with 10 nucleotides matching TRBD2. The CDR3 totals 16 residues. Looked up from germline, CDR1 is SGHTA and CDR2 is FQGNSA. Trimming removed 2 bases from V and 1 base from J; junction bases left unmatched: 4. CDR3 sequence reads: CASSLRASGGQETQYF. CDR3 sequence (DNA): TGTGCCAGCAGCTTAAGGGCTAGCGGGGGCCAAGAGACCCAGTACTTC.

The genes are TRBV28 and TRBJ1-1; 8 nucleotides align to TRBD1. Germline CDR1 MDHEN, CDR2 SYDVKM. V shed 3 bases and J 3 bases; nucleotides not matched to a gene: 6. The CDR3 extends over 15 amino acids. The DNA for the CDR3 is TGTGCCAGCAGTTTGGTACAGGGGGTTGACACTGAAGCTTTCTTT. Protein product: CASSLVQGVDTEAFF.

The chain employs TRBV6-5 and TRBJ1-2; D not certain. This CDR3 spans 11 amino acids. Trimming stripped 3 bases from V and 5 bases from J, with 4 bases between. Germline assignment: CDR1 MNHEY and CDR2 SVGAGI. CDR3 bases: TGTGCCAGCAGTTATGGGTATGGCTACACCTTC. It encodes CASSYGYGYTF.

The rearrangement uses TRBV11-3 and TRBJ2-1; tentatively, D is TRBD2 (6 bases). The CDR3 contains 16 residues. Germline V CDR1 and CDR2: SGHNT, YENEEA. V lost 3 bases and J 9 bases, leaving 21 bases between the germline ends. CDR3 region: CASSFNTRLLAIEQFF. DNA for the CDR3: TGTGCCAGCAGCTTCAACACCCGTCTCCTAGCGATTGAGCAGTTCTTC.

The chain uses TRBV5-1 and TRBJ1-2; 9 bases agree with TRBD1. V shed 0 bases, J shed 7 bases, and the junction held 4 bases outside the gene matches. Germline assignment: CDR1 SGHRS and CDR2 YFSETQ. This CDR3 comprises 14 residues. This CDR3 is CASSLEQGARGYTF. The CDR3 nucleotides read TGCGCCAGCAGCTTGGAACAGGGGGCGCGTGGCTACACCTTC. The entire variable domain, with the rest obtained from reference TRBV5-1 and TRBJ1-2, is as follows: KAGVTQTPRYLIKTRGQQVTLSCSPISGHRSVSWYQQTPGQGLQFLFEYFSETQRNKGNFPGRFSGRQFSNSRSEMNVSTLELGDSALYLCASSLEQGARGYTFGSGTRLTVV.

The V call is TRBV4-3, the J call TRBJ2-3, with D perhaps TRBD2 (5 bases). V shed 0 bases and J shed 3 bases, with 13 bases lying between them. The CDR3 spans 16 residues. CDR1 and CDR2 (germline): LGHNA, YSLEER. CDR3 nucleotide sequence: TGCGCCAGCAGCCAAGAGTTCACAAGGGAGACAGATACGCAGTATTTT. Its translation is CASSQEFTRETDTQYF.

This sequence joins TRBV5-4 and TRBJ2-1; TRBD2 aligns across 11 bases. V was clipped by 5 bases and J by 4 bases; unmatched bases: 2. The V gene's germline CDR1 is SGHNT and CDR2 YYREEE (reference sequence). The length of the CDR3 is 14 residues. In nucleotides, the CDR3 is TGTGCCAGCAGGGGGACTAGCGGTTACAATGAGCAGTTCTTC. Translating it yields CASRGTSGYNEQFF.

CDR3 sequence reads: CASSPAGQGTYEQYF. The CDR3 region has the DNA TGTGCCAGCAGCCCCGCAGGACAGGGGACCTACGAGCAGTACTTC. This chain uses TRBV28 with TRBJ2-7, with TRBD1 matching 9 bases. CDR1 and CDR2 (germline): MDHEN, SYDVKM. V trimming: 6 bases; J trimming: 2 bases; junction bases outside the gene matches: 8. This CDR3 has 15 amino acids.

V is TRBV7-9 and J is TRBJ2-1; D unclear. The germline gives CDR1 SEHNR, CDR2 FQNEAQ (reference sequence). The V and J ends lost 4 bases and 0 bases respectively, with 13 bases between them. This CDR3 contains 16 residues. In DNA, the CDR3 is TGTGCCAGCAGCTCGACACATGGAAGCTCCTACAATGAGCAGTTCTTC. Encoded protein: CASSSTHGSSYNEQFF. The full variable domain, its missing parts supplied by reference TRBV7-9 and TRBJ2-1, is DTGVSQNPRHKITKRGQNVTFRCDPISEHNRLYWYRQTLGQGPEFLTYFQNEAQLEKSRLLSDRFSAERPKGSFSTLEIQRTEQGDSAMYLCASSSTHGSSYNEQFFGPGTRLTVL.

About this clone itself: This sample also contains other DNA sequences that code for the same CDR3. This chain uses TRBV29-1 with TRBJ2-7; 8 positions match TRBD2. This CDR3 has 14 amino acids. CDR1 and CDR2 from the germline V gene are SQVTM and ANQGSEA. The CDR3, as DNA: TGCAGTGCCACGGGGGGGGCAGGTTCCTACGAGCAGTACTTC. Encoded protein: CSATGGAGSYEQYF.

The CDR3 protein is CASSTFSGSSYEQYF. CDR3 sequence (DNA): TGTGCCAGTAGTACCTTTAGCGGGAGCTCCTACGAGCAGTACTTC. The rearrangement links TRBV19 to TRBJ2-7; the match to TRBD2 covers 9 bases. Germline V gene data show CDR1 as LNHDA and CDR2 as SQIVND (reference sequence). V lost 4 bases and J lost 0; bases outside the gene matches: 4. The CDR3 loop spans 15 amino acids.

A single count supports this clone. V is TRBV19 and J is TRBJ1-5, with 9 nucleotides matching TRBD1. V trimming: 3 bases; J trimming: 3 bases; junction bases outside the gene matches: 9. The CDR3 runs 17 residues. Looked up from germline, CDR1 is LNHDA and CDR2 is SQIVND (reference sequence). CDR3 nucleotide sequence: TGTGCCAGTAGTATGTTACAGGGGGCGGACTTCAATCAGCCCCAGCATTTT. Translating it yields CASSMLQGADFNQPQHF.

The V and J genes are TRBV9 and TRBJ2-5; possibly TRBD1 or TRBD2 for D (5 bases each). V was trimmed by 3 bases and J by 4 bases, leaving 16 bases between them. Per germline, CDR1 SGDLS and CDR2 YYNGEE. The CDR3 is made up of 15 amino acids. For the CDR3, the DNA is TGTGCCAGCAGCGGAATACGGGGCCCTGTAGAGACCCAGTACTTC. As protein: CASSGIRGPVETQYF.